These 32 T cell receptor beta chains originate from one sample sequenced in a study of OX40 agonist ivuxolimab in advanced cancers. Library preparation used the immunoSEQ multiplex PCR assay. TCRdb obtained this table from immuneACCESS and retained in-frame rearrangements with V and J assigned. These tables miss some clones; where compared with another copy, unresolved V genes account for less than half of the shortfall, and the remainder is unexplained. The sample yields tens of thousands of clones; around nine tenths were counted once. 0.43% of the sample is taken by the ten largest. The sequences come from CD4+ or CD8+ T cells sorted from blood, collected in a trial of the OX40 agonist ivuxolimab. The receptors were gathered from an adult with an advanced solid tumor such as melanoma, head and neck, liver or kidney cancer.

The chain links TRBV19 to TRBJ2-7; perhaps TRBD2 as D (5 bases). Germline assignment: CDR1 LNHDA and CDR2 SQIVND (reference sequence). The CDR3 is 13 amino acids. Trimming removed 5 bases from V and 8 bases from J, with 16 bases in between. The CDR3 protein is CASSLSPGTKQYF. CDR3 bases: TGTGCCAGTAGTCTCAGCCCGGGAACTAAGCAGTACTTC. The full variable domain, rest sourced from reference TRBV19 and TRBJ2-7, is DGGITQSPKYLFRKEGQNVTLSCEQNLNHDAMYWYRQDPGQGLRLIYYSQIVNDFQKGDIAEGYSVSREKKESFPLTVTSAQKNPTAFYLCASSLSPGTKQYFGPGTRLTVT.

The chain carries TRBV11-3 and TRBJ2-4; D possibly uses TRBD1 or TRBD2 (7 bases each). The CDR3 totals 17 residues. The ends were cut back, 1 base at V and 2 bases at J, with 15 bases in the middle. The germline V gene encodes CDR1 SGHNT and CDR2 YENEEA. The CDR3 nucleotides read TGTGCCAGCAGCTTAGTGGGAGGGGGCAGGACCAAAAACATTCAGTACTTC. Translating it yields CASSLVGGGRTKNIQYF.

The chain combines TRBV7-2 with TRBJ1-3; no firm D call. This CDR3 comprises 15 residues. From germline, CDR1 is SGHTA and CDR2 FQGNSA. V was trimmed by 2 bases and J by 3 bases, leaving 11 bases between them. Here the CDR3 DNA reads TGTGCCAGCAGCTTAAACTCGGGCGTTGGAAACACCATATATTTT. Protein product: CASSLNSGVGNTIYF.

The chain joins TRBV5-1 to TRBJ2-3, with D possibly matching TRBD2 (6 bases). This CDR3 is 17 amino acids long. The germline V gene has CDR1 SGHRS and CDR2 YFSETQ. V was shortened by 0 bases and J by 2 bases, with 16 bases between the two germline ends. CDR3 region: CASSLAGGTFHTDTQYF. The CDR3 DNA reads TGCGCCAGCAGCTTGGCCGGCGGGACCTTTCACACAGATACGCAGTATTTT.

This clone was counted a single time. This chain connects TRBV7-2 to TRBJ1-3; the D gene is possibly TRBD1 (6 bases). The germline V and J ends were trimmed by 2 bases and 4 bases, with 12 bases remaining between them. This CDR3 has 15 residues. The germline CDR1 and CDR2 sequences are SGHTA and FQGNSA. CDR3 protein: CASSLWRGLGNTIYF. The DNA for the CDR3 is TGTGCCAGCAGCTTATGGCGGGGGCTAGGAAACACCATATATTTT.

The chain recombines TRBV6-1 with TRBJ2-2, with D perhaps TRBD1 (7 bases). Trimming cost V 7 bases and J 5 bases, with 14 bases left between them. The CDR3 length is 14 residues. The germline V gene has CDR1 MNHNS and CDR2 SASEGT. This CDR3 reads CASNRRGRTGELFF. CDR3 nucleotide sequence: TGTGCCAGCAATCGGAGGGGGCGGACCGGGGAGCTGTTTTTT.

The table lists this clone with a count of one. DNA of the CDR3: TGCAGCGTTACTGAAGAGACCCAGTACTTC. This encodes CSVTEETQYF. This rearrangement joins TRBV29-1 to TRBJ2-5; D gene ambiguous. V was clipped by 5 bases and J by 3 bases, with 4 bases between them. This CDR3 is 10 amino acids long. CDR1 SQVTM and CDR2 ANQGSEA come from the germline V gene.

The CDR3 region is CASSLGTSGRYEQYF. The CDR3 DNA reads as TGTGCCAGTAGTCTCGGGACTAGCGGGAGGTACGAGCAGTACTTC. V gene TRBV19 combines with J gene TRBJ2-7; 15 bases are a match to TRBD2. V lost 5 bases and J lost 4; bases outside the gene matches: 3. This CDR3 has 15 amino acids. Germline assignment: CDR1 LNHDA and CDR2 SQIVND (reference sequence). The full variable domain, completed using reference TRBV19 and TRBJ2-7, is DGGITQSPKYLFRKEGQNVTLSCEQNLNHDAMYWYRQDPGQGLRLIYYSQIVNDFQKGDIAEGYSVSREKKESFPLTVTSAQKNPTAFYLCASSLGTSGRYEQYFGPGTRLTVT.

The chain joins TRBV18 to TRBJ2-1, with TRBD2 matching over 8 bases. CDR3 length: 17 amino acids. Per the germline V gene, CDR1 is KGHSH and CDR2 is LQKENI. V shed 0 bases and J 1 base; nucleotides not matched to a gene: 5. The CDR3 region has the DNA TGTGCCAGCTCACCACCTTGGGCGGGGGGATCCTACAATGAGCAGTTCTTC. Translation gives CASSPPWAGGSYNEQFF. The full variable domain, with the rest looked up from reference TRBV18 and TRBJ2-1, is NAGVMQNPRHLVRRRGQEARLRCSPMKGHSHVYWYRQLPEEGLKFMVYLQKENIIDESGMPKERFSAEFPKEGPSILRIQQVVRGDSAAYFCASSPPWAGGSYNEQFFGPGTRLTVL.

This clone has just one count. V usage is TRBV11-2 and J usage is TRBJ2-3, with D uncertain. Germline values: CDR1 SGHAT, CDR2 FQNNGV. This CDR3 comprises 15 residues. The ends were cut back, 1 base at V and 6 bases at J, with 14 bases in the middle. This chain's CDR3 is CASSLVGRRLDTQYF. In DNA, the CDR3 is TGTGCCAGCAGCTTAGTCGGCCGAAGGTTGGATACGCAGTATTTT.

The sample holds one count of this clone. This chain connects TRBV2 to TRBJ2-2; TRBD2 matches 12 bases. V gave up 5 bases and J gave up 5 bases; unmatched junction bases: 6. The CDR3 is 16 amino acids. The V gene's germline CDR1 is SNHLY and CDR2 FYNNEI. The CDR3 reads CASSPTSGGSTGELFF. As DNA, the CDR3 is TGTGCCAGCAGTCCAACTAGCGGGGGGTCGACCGGGGAGCTGTTTTTT.

This sequence joins TRBV7-2 and TRBJ2-1; D ambiguous. With 1 base removed from V and 0 bases from J, the gap between germline ends came to 13 bases. The V gene's germline CDR1 is SGHTA and CDR2 FQGNSA. This CDR3 has 17 amino acids. The CDR3 here is CASSLESSTDSYNEQFF. In DNA, the CDR3 is TGTGCCAGCAGCTTAGAGTCCTCCACAGACTCCTACAATGAGCAGTTCTTC. The full variable domain, its missing parts supplied by reference TRBV7-2 and TRBJ2-1, is GAGVSQSPSNKVTEKGKDVELRCDPISGHTALYWYRQSLGQGLEFLIYFQGNSAPDKSGLPSDRFSAERTGGSVSTLTIQRTQQEDSAVYLCASSLESSTDSYNEQFFGPGTRLTVL.

The V gene is TRBV5-1, the J gene TRBJ2-1, with D uncertain. With 0 bases removed from V and 8 bases from J, the gap between germline ends came to 12 bases. The CDR3 is 14 amino acids. The germline gives CDR1 SGHRS, CDR2 YFSETQ. The CDR3 coding sequence is TGCGCCAGCAGCTTGGAACTAAGTTTGGATGAGCAGTTCTTC. Translation gives CASSLELSLDEQFF. Looking up the rest from reference TRBV5-1 and TRBJ2-1 gives the full variable domain: KAGVTQTPRYLIKTRGQQVTLSCSPISGHRSVSWYQQTPGQGLQFLFEYFSETQRNKGNFPGRFSGRQFSNSRSEMNVSTLELGDSALYLCASSLELSLDEQFFGPGTRLTVL.

The chain employs TRBV10-3 and TRBJ2-7, with D possibly matching TRBD1 (6 bases). V gave up 9 bases and J gave up 5 bases, with 14 bases separating them. The CDR3 sequence is 12 residues long. The germline gives CDR1 ENHRY, CDR2 SYGVKD. CDR3 nucleotide sequence: TGTGCCATTCAGGGGAGTAGCGACGAGCAGTACTTC. Encoded protein: CAIQGSSDEQYF.

The chain carries TRBV2 and TRBJ1-2; a possible D gene is TRBD1 (5 bases). V was shortened by 6 bases and J by 4 bases, with 18 bases between the two germline ends. Per the germline V gene, CDR1 is SNHLY and CDR2 is FYNNEI. This CDR3 is 15 amino acids long. The CDR3 bases are TGTGCCAGCAGAGCCGGGACCGCGTTGGGCTATGGCTACACCTTC. Residues: CASRAGTALGYGYTF.

The CDR3 sequence is CASSLQGEDGYTF. Written as DNA, the CDR3 is TGTGCCAGCAGCTTACAGGGGGAGGATGGCTACACCTTC. The chain uses TRBV7-9 and TRBJ1-2; 7 bases agree with TRBD1. The CDR3 contains 13 residues. V trimming: 2 bases; J trimming: 6 bases; junction bases outside the gene matches: 3. CDR1 is SEHNR, CDR2 FQNEAQ, per germline (reference sequence). The whole variable domain, remainder taken from reference TRBV7-9 and TRBJ1-2, is DTGVSQNPRHKITKRGQNVTFRCDPISEHNRLYWYRQTLGQGPEFLTYFQNEAQLEKSRLLSDRFSAERPKGSFSTLEIQRTEQGDSAMYLCASSLQGEDGYTFGSGTRLTVV.

The rearrangement joins TRBV7-2 to TRBJ1-5; D might be TRBD1 (5 bases). The CDR3 covers 15 residues. Trimming took 6 bases from V and 5 from J, leaving 17 bases between them. CDR1 is SGHTA, CDR2 FQGNSA, per germline. CDR3: CASSLGDWSYQPQHF. Here the CDR3 DNA reads TGTGCCAGCAGTTTGGGGGACTGGAGCTATCAGCCCCAGCATTTT. The whole variable domain, remainder taken from reference TRBV7-2 and TRBJ1-5, is GAGVSQSPSNKVTEKGKDVELRCDPISGHTALYWYRQSLGQGLEFLIYFQGNSAPDKSGLPSDRFSAERTGGSVSTLTIQRTQQEDSAVYLCASSLGDWSYQPQHFGDGTRLSIL.

V and J are TRBV5-1 and TRBJ2-7, with 7 bases lining up with TRBD2. The V gene's germline CDR1 is SGHRS and CDR2 YFSETQ. Trimming cost V 0 bases and J 0 bases; bases outside gene matches: 9. CDR3 size: 17 residues. For the CDR3, the DNA is TGCGCCAGCAGCTTGGCCATGGGCGGGGGACCCTCCTACGAGCAGTACTTC. It translates to CASSLAMGGGPSYEQYF.

The chain links TRBV10-3 to TRBJ1-1; the D gene is possibly TRBD1 (6 bases). Trimming removed 10 bases at V and 1 base at J, with 19 bases between. Germline V CDR1 and CDR2: ENHRY, SYGVKD. The CDR3 extends over 15 amino acids. DNA for the CDR3: TGTGCCACCACAAGGACAGACGAAAGGAACACTGAAGCTTTCTTT. The encoded protein is CATTRTDERNTEAFF.

The J gene is TRBJ1-1, the V gene TRBV5-6; TRBD1 is a possible D gene (6 bases). The CDR3 spans 14 residues. Trimming removed 6 bases at V and 3 bases at J, with 15 bases between. In germline, CDR1 is SGHDT, CDR2 YYEEEE. The CDR3 coding sequence is TGTGCCAGCACCCTTATAGGACAGCACACTGAAGCTTTCTTT. It encodes CASTLIGQHTEAFF. Based on the CDR3 plus reference TRBV5-6 and TRBJ1-1, the full variable domain is DAGVTQSPTHLIKTRGQQVTLRCSPKSGHDTVSWYQQALGQGPQFIFQYYEEEERQRGNFPDRFSGHQFPNYSSELNVNALLLGDSALYLCASTLIGQHTEAFFGQGTRLTVV.

The chain carries TRBV7-9 and TRBJ2-3, with D perhaps matching TRBD2 (6 bases). Germline lookup yields CDR1 SEHNR and CDR2 FQNEAQ (reference sequence). The CDR3 is 15 residues long. V lost 7 bases to trimming and J lost 4 bases, with 18 bases between them. CDR3 residues: CASNRPGGSPDTQYF. In DNA form, the CDR3 reads TGTGCCAGCAACCGACCTGGAGGGAGCCCAGATACGCAGTATTTT.

This clone occurred once. V and J are TRBV7-9 and TRBJ2-5, with 11 bases matching TRBD1. The CDR3 loop spans 14 amino acids. The junction had 3 bases not matched to a gene; V was cut back by 4 bases and J by 5 bases. Per germline, CDR1 SEHNR and CDR2 FQNEAQ (reference sequence). CDR3 sequence (DNA): TGTGCCAGCAGCTCGGGACAGGGGGTGGAGACCCAGTACTTC. This codes for CASSSGQGVETQYF.

The chain recombines TRBV4-1 with TRBJ2-1, with D possibly matching TRBD1 (6 bases). CDR3 size: 16 residues. Per the germline V gene, CDR1 is MGHRA and CDR2 is YSYEKL. V lost 5 bases and J lost 1, with 15 bases in between. CDR3 in amino acids: CASSFQERGSYNEQFF. The CDR3 DNA sequence: TGCGCCAGCAGCTTTCAGGAGAGGGGGTCCTACAATGAGCAGTTCTTC.

The chain is built from TRBV5-4 and TRBJ1-3; 10 bases map to TRBD1. Trimming at V came to 1 base and at J to 4 bases, leaving 8 bases not matched to a gene. Germline loops: CDR1 SGHNT, CDR2 YYREEE (reference sequence). The CDR3 covers 17 residues. CDR3 amino acids: CASSLTGVGQGGNTIYF. In DNA form, the CDR3 reads TGTGCCAGCAGCTTGACGGGAGTGGGACAGGGGGGAAACACCATATATTTT. The full variable domain, in which reference TRBV5-4 and TRBJ1-3 provide the parts outside the CDR3, is ETGVTQSPTHLIKTRGQQVTLRCSSQSGHNTVSWYQQALGQGPQFIFQYYREEENGRGNFPPRFSGLQFPNYSSELNVNALELDDSALYLCASSLTGVGQGGNTIYFGEGSWLTVV.

The V and J genes are TRBV5-6 and TRBJ1-4, with D possibly matching TRBD1 (6 bases). V dropped 5 bases and J dropped 4 bases, with 12 bases sitting between them. This CDR3 comprises 14 residues. Germline V gives CDR1 SGHDT, CDR2 YYEEEE. This CDR3 reads CASSPDRRNEKLFF. The DNA for the CDR3 is TGTGCCAGCAGTCCTGACAGGCGTAATGAAAAACTGTTTTTT.

The rearrangement uses TRBV7-2 and TRBJ2-7, with a possible D match to TRBD2 (6 bases). V was clipped by 7 bases and J by 5 bases, with 18 bases between them. The germline V gene encodes CDR1 SGHTA and CDR2 FQGNSA. The CDR3 extends over 14 amino acids. CDR3 nucleotides: TGTGCCAGCAAACCCGAATGGGGGGTGGACGAGCAGTACTTC. Translated: CASKPEWGVDEQYF. Variable domain in full (rest from reference TRBV7-2 and TRBJ2-7): GAGVSQSPSNKVTEKGKDVELRCDPISGHTALYWYRQSLGQGLEFLIYFQGNSAPDKSGLPSDRFSAERTGGSVSTLTIQRTQQEDSAVYLCASKPEWGVDEQYFGPGTRLTVT.

The J gene is TRBJ1-5, the V gene TRBV19, with TRBD1 matching 9 bases. V lost 5 bases, J lost 3 bases, and 11 bases stayed unmatched. The CDR3 consists of 17 residues. CDR1 and CDR2 (germline): LNHDA, SQIVND (reference sequence). CDR3 residues: CASSDEQGAISNQPQHF. CDR3 nucleotides: TGTGCCAGTAGTGACGAACAGGGGGCGATTTCCAATCAGCCCCAGCATTTT.

V usage is TRBV2 and J usage is TRBJ2-1; possible D gene TRBD2, 5 bases. V lost 5 bases to trimming and J lost 6 bases, with 8 bases between them. The CDR3 covers 12 residues. Germline CDR1 SNHLY, CDR2 FYNNEI. In DNA form, the CDR3 reads TGTGCCAGCAGTAGGGCGGGCAATGAGCAGTTCTTC. Its protein product is CASSRAGNEQFF.

This chain links TRBV9 with TRBJ1-3; no firm D call. The CDR3 sequence is 13 residues long. Trimming removed 3 bases at V and 4 bases at J, with 8 bases between. Germline assignment: CDR1 SGDLS and CDR2 YYNGEE. This CDR3 reads CASSAFGGNTIYF. The CDR3 nucleotides read TGTGCCAGCAGCGCCTTCGGGGGAAACACCATATATTTT.

This chain joins TRBV19 and TRBJ2-5, with D hard to call. The CDR3 spans 13 residues. Germline CDR1 and CDR2: LNHDA and SQIVND (reference sequence). The germline V and J ends were trimmed by 1 base and 5 bases, with 8 bases remaining between them. In DNA form, the CDR3 reads TGTGCCAGTAGTATAGTCAGGCGTGAGACCCAGTACTTC. Residues: CASSIVRRETQYF.

The genes are TRBV9 and TRBJ2-1; D possibly corresponds to TRBD1 (6 bases). V gave up 6 bases and J gave up 0 bases, with 13 bases separating them. The germline CDR1 and CDR2 sequences are SGDLS and YYNGEE. CDR3 length equals 15 residues. This CDR3 reads CASNPQGSSYNEQFF. As DNA, the CDR3 is TGTGCCAGCAACCCCCAGGGGAGCTCCTACAATGAGCAGTTCTTC.

The chain uses TRBV5-1 and TRBJ2-3, with TRBD2 as a possible D gene (6 bases). Germline-derived CDR1 and CDR2 are SGHRS and YFSETQ. The CDR3 is 16 amino acids. V was clipped by 0 bases and J by 3 bases, with 14 bases between them. CDR3 sequence (DNA): TGCGCCAGCAGCTTGGCTCCAGGGAGGTCTACAGATACGCAGTATTTT. Its translation: CASSLAPGRSTDTQYF.